These 8 T cell receptor beta chains were all obtained from the same sample, sequenced in a study of neurological immune-mediated disorders. TCRdb independently ran MiXCR on the 5' RACE reads; one entry per CDR3 protein. The table lists 28,000 or so distinct CDR3 sequences, roughly 15% of them singletons, with roughly a quarter in the top ten. The specimen sequenced was PBMCs. The receptors here all came from a man in his 70s in good health.

Ten or more counts support this clonotype. The rearrangement joins TRBV7-3 to TRBJ2-1; 10 positions match TRBD1. The J segment lost 8 bases and the V segment lost 5 bases, leaving 9 bases of the junction unmatched. Germline V gene data show CDR1 as SGHTA and CDR2 as FQGTGA. CDR3 length: 15 residues. CDR3: CASSPRQGALHEQFF. Here the CDR3 DNA reads TGTGCCAGCAGCCCGAGACAGGGGGCGCTCCATGAGCAGTTCTTC.

This clonotype appeared many times. The V call is TRBV7-2, the J call TRBJ2-1; 8 nucleotides match TRBD2. The CDR3 extends over 15 amino acids. The J segment lost 4 bases and the V segment lost 3 bases, leaving 5 bases of the junction unmatched. Germline lookup yields CDR1 SGHTA and CDR2 FQGNSA. CDR3 protein: CASSLGGGRYNEQFF. The CDR3 nucleotides are TGTGCCAGCAGCTTGGGCGGGGGGCGTTACAATGAGCAGTTCTTC.

In this sample, this clonotype turned up many times. This chain uses TRBV20-1 with TRBJ2-2; weak D call: TRBD2 (5 bases). V was pared by 1 base and J by 6 bases, with 9 bases between. The CDR3 length is 13 residues. Germline loops: CDR1 DFQATT, CDR2 SNEGSKA (reference sequence). DNA for the CDR3: TGCAGTGCTAGAGGGCTAGCCCCCGGGGAGCTGTTTTTT. Its translation: CSARGLAPGELFF.

This clonotype was seen at least ten times. This rearrangement joins TRBV7-2 to TRBJ1-2; 10 bases are shared with TRBD1. This CDR3 is 16 amino acids long. Germline assignment: CDR1 SGHTA and CDR2 FQGNSA. Unmatched junction bases numbered 5, after V lost 2 bases and J lost 2 bases. CDR3 sequence (DNA): TGTGCCAGCAGCTTACCCCGGGACAGGGGAAACTATGGCTACACCTTC. Its translation: CASSLPRDRGNYGYTF.

This clonotype occurred many times. The rearrangement joins TRBV11-2 to TRBJ1-6; 9 nucleotides match TRBD1. The junction had 5 bases not matched to a gene; V was cut back by 5 bases and J by 0 bases. The CDR3 spans 17 residues. Germline V lookup: CDR1 SGHAT, CDR2 FQNNGV. CDR3 sequence: CASSPQGALSYNSPLHF. In DNA form, the CDR3 reads TGTGCCAGCAGCCCACAGGGGGCTCTCTCCTATAATTCACCCCTCCACTTT.

This clonotype was seen ten or more times. The V gene is TRBV4-1, the J gene TRBJ2-2; 9 bases map to TRBD2. The V segment lost 0 bases and the J segment 5 bases; nucleotides outside the gene matches: 10. From germline, CDR1 is MGHRA and CDR2 YSYEKL. This CDR3 comprises 18 residues. The CDR3 protein is CASSQERGGGARTGELFF. CDR3 nucleotides: TGCGCCAGCAGCCAAGAGAGGGGCGGGGGGGCCCGGACCGGGGAGCTGTTTTTT.

This clonotype was counted at least ten times. This chain connects TRBV14 to TRBJ2-3; 7 nucleotides line up with TRBD2. Looked up from germline, CDR1 is SGHDN and CDR2 is FVKESK. V shed 2 bases, J shed 1 base, and the junction held 6 bases outside the gene matches. The CDR3 runs to 16 residues. The CDR3 DNA reads TGTGCCAGCAGCCAACTAAACAGCGGGGGCACAGATACGCAGTATTTT. Amino acid sequence: CASSQLNSGGTDTQYF.

This clonotype has a count of ten or more. The chain is built from TRBV5-1 and TRBJ2-2; tentatively, D is TRBD1 (5 bases). With 2 bases removed from V and 0 bases from J, the gap between germline ends came to 14 bases. This CDR3 has 17 residues. Per the germline V gene, CDR1 is SGHRS and CDR2 is YFSETQ. CDR3 sequence (DNA): TGCGCCAGCAGCTTAGGCGAAAGGGGATCGAACACCGGGGAGCTGTTTTTT. Translating gives CASSLGERGSNTGELFF.